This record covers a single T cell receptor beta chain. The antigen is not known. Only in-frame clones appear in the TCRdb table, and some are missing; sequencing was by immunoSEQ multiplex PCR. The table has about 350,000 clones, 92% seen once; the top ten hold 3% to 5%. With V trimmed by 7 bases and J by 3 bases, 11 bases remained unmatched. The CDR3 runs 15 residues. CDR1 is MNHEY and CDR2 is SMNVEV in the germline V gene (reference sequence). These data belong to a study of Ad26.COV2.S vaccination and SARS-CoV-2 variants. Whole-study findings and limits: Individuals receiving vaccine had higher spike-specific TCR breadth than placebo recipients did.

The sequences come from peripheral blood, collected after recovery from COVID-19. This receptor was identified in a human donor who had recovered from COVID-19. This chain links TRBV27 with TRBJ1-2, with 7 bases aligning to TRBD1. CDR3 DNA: TGTGCCAGCACTCTTATGCCTGACAGGGACTATGGCTACACCTTC. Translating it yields CASTLMPDRDYGYTF.